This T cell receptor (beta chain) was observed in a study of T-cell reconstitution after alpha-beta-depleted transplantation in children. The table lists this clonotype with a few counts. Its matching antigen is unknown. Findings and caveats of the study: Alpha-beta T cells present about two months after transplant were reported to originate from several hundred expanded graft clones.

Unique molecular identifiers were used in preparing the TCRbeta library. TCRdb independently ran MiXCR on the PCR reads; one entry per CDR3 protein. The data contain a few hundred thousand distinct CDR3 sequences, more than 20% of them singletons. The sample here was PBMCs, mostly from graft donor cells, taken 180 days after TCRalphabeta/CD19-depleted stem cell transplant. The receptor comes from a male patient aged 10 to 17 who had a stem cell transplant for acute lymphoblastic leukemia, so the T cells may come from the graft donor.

The CDR3 protein is CASKQSGTQLKLFF. CDR3 DNA sequence: TGTGCCAGCAAGCAATCCGGGACCCAGCTTAAACTGTTTTTT. The chain couples TRBV6-1 to TRBJ1-4; the D gene is possibly TRBD1 (5 bases). Germline loops: CDR1 MNHNS, CDR2 SASEGT. The CDR3 runs to 14 residues. Trimming left V 7 bases short and J 11 bases short, with 20 bases between.